The TCR beta chain described here comes from a study of shared clonotypes between healthy human individuals. Across the whole study: Donors were a couple of women and three men aged 18 to 49. CD4 naive cells filled three plates per donor, CD4 memory three, CD8 naive two and CD8 memory one.

The CDR3 loop spans 14 amino acids. V was clipped by 6 bases and J by 5 bases, with 15 bases between them. The germline gives CDR1 SGDLS, CDR2 YYNGEE. This clone was counted a single time. Its antigen is not known. Once extracted for a subset, genomic DNA was divided evenly among several immunoSEQ plates. Assay: immunoSEQ multiplex PCR; the TCRdb copy retains only in-frame clones and omits some. The sample records under 1,100,000 clones, around three quarters being singletons. Points from the study as a whole: The small donor group covered limited genetic and exposure diversity.

The source material was memory CD4+ T cells from PBMCs. Subset reported: CD45RA-negative fraction. The receptor was derived from a man between 18 and 29 years old in good health. Some clones in this sample may be carry-over from other donors' samples. The chain recombines TRBV9 with TRBJ2-1; D not certain. CDR3 sequence (DNA): TGTGCCAGCACCCCTACATCCAACAACAATGAGCAGTTCTTC. Its protein product is CASTPTSNNNEQFF. Complete variable domain (other parts from reference TRBV9 and TRBJ2-1): DSGVTQTPKHLITATGQRVTLRCSPRSGDLSVYWYQQSLDQGLQFLIQYYNGEERAKGNILERFSAQQFPDLHSELNLSSLELGDSALYFCASTPTSNNNEQFFGPGTRLTVL.